This T cell receptor beta chain was sequenced during a study of blood T cell repertoires in COVID-19. The overall study: Samples came from the United States, Italy and Spain, spanning acute and convalescent COVID-19. T cells, B-cell-depleted T cells, or PBMCs supplied cDNA or gDNA.

Original analysis: Estimated nucleated cell counts came from reference gene primer amplification. Sequencing used immunoSEQ multiplex PCR; TCRdb keeps in-frame clones, though not all of them. D and trimming come from the DNA, and the V and J calls and clone size come from that table. Found here are some 80,000 clones, about 80% of them singletons; the top ten hold around 12%. Germline CDR1 WSHSY, CDR2 SAAADI. This CDR3 comprises 14 residues. The junction had 5 bases not matched to a gene; V was cut back by 9 bases and J by 4 bases. This sequence joins TRBV10-2 and TRBJ1-6, with TRBD1 identical over 8 bases. The sample comprised peripheral blood. The sequence was collected from a woman in her forties with active or convalescent COVID-19. The CDR3 DNA sequence: TGCGCCAGGGACAGGGAGGGTTATAATTCACCCCTCCACTTT. As protein: CARDREGYNSPLHF.